Presented here are 20 T cell receptor beta chains from one specimen sequenced in a study of T cells in Graves' hyperthyroidism and ophthalmopathy. RNA transcripts yielded amplified TCR beta CDR3 regions. The HTBI primer set was used in a first-round RT-PCR of the TCR CDR3. TCRdb fed the multiplex PCR reads into MiXCR, producing one record per CDR3 protein. The table lists some 770,000 distinct CDR3 sequences, about 15% of them singletons. Material for sequencing was blood. All receptors derive from a man aged 18 to 29 with Graves' hyperthyroidism.

This clonotype was observed at least ten times. The CDR3 here is CSAPGHRSYNEQFF. The CDR3 nucleotides read TGCAGTGCCCCGGGACACCGCTCCTACAATGAGCAGTTCTTC. The J gene is TRBJ2-1, the V gene TRBV20-1; D possibly corresponds to TRBD1 (6 bases). Trimming cost V 6 bases and J 0 bases, with 12 bases left between them. Germline lookup yields CDR1 DFQATT and CDR2 SNEGSKA (reference sequence). The length of the CDR3 is 14 residues.

This clonotype was detected many times. The genes are TRBV30 and TRBJ1-5; D is perhaps TRBD1 (6 bases). From germline, CDR1 is GTSNPN and CDR2 SVGIG (reference sequence). V lost 0 bases and J 12 bases, leaving 12 bases between the germline ends. The CDR3 has 12 residues. CDR3 bases: TGTGCCTGGAGTGTACTCAGGGGAAACCAGCATTTT. Protein product: CAWSVLRGNQHF.

The rearrangement uses TRBV28 and TRBJ2-3; 8 nucleotides line up with TRBD1. Trimming cost V 5 bases and J 4 bases; bases outside gene matches: 8. The CDR3 loop spans 15 amino acids. Germline CDR1 reads MDHEN; CDR2 reads SYDVKM. The CDR3 DNA reads as TGTGCCAGCAGTCCCGGGACAGGCAGCCCAGATACGCAGTATTTT. Its translation is CASSPGTGSPDTQYF. Full variable domain (outside the CDR3, taken from reference TRBV28 and TRBJ2-3): DVKVTQSSRYLVKRTGEKVFLECVQDMDHENMFWYRQDPGLGLRLIYFSYDVKMKEKGDIPEGYSVSREKKERFSLILESASTNQTSMYLCASSPGTGSPDTQYFGPGTRLTVL.

At least ten counts were recorded for this clonotype. The rearrangement uses TRBV11-3 and TRBJ2-6; D may be TRBD1 or TRBD2 (5 bases each). CDR1 is SGHNT and CDR2 is YENEEA in the germline V gene. Trimming stripped 4 bases from V and 4 bases from J, with 17 bases between. The CDR3 covers 17 residues. The CDR3 DNA reads as TGTGCCAGCAGCTGGGACGGCTCCGTAGGGGGGGCCAACGTCCTGACTTTC. The encoded protein is CASSWDGSVGGANVLTF.

This clonotype was detected ten times or more. This chain uses TRBV2 with TRBJ2-3; D gene ambiguous. Deletions cut 3 bases from V and 1 base from J, with 5 bases between. Germline-derived CDR1 and CDR2 are SNHLY and FYNNEI. The CDR3 covers 13 residues. In nucleotides, the CDR3 is TGTGCCAGCAGTGACAAGCGCACAGATACGCAGTATTTT. Protein: CASSDKRTDTQYF.

This clonotype was detected a few times. V is TRBV4-3 and J is TRBJ2-5, with D possibly matching TRBD2 (6 bases). In germline, CDR1 is LGHNA, CDR2 YSLEER. V was trimmed by 1 base and J by 5 bases, leaving 20 bases between them. The CDR3 totals 17 residues. CDR3 region: CASSQGVTVPGVETQYF. CDR3 DNA sequence: TGCGCCAGCAGCCAAGGGGTGACAGTTCCGGGGGTTGAGACCCAGTACTTC.

This clonotype was counted ten times or more. This chain connects TRBV28 to TRBJ2-1; 7 nucleotides agree with TRBD1. The CDR3 sequence is 16 residues long. In germline, CDR1 is MDHEN, CDR2 SYDVKM. Trimming took 6 bases from V and 0 from J; bases not matched to a gene: 8. CDR3 nucleotides: TGTGCCAGCAGGAGGGACAGTTCGAGCTCCTACAATGAGCAGTTCTTC. It encodes CASRRDSSSSYNEQFF.

The chain carries TRBV7-9 and TRBJ2-5, with TRBD2 matching 9 bases. This CDR3 is built from 16 residues. Germline CDR1 reads SEHNR; CDR2 reads FQNEAQ (reference sequence). Losses at the gene ends were 5 bases for V and 4 bases for J; bases not matched to a gene: 11. The CDR3 DNA sequence: TGTGCCAGCAGCAATACTGGGACTAGCCTAGTAGAGACCCAGTACTTC. Translation: CASSNTGTSLVETQYF. Full variable domain (missing parts from reference TRBV7-9 and TRBJ2-5): DTGVSQNPRHKITKRGQNVTFRCDPISEHNRLYWYRQTLGQGPEFLTYFQNEAQLEKSRLLSDRFSAERPKGSFSTLEIQRTEQGDSAMYLCASSNTGTSLVETQYFGPGTRLLVL.

This clonotype has at least ten counts. This chain joins TRBV29-1 and TRBJ2-2; D perhaps matches TRBD1 (5 bases). The DNA end lines up better with TRBJ1-1; the J call may be wrong. Germline V gene data show CDR1 as SQVTM and CDR2 as ANQGSEA. The CDR3 is made up of 11 amino acids. CDR3 sequence reads: CSVERNGGAFF. The CDR3 coding sequence is TGCAGCGTTGAGAGGAACGGGGGAGCTTTCTTT.

The table lists this clonotype with many counts. This chain connects TRBV6-1 to TRBJ1-1; TRBD1 might be the D (6 bases). The CDR3 covers 16 residues. V was pared by 7 bases and J by 7 bases, with 25 bases between. CDR1 is MNHNS and CDR2 is SASEGT in the germline V gene. DNA for the CDR3: TGTGCCAGCACCTCCCCCGGGGGCATCGGAGCGGGTGAAGCTTTCTTT. Its protein product is CASTSPGGIGAGEAFF.

This clonotype was found a few times. The chain couples TRBV11-2 to TRBJ1-1; 8 nucleotides match TRBD1. The length of the CDR3 is 17 residues. The V gene's germline CDR1 is SGHAT and CDR2 FQNNGV. The junction had 7 bases not matched to a gene; V was cut back by 0 bases and J by 1 base. CDR3 region: CASSLDGAGGTNTEAFF. CDR3 DNA: TGTGCCAGCAGCTTAGATGGGGCAGGGGGCACGAACACTGAAGCTTTCTTT.

This clonotype was detected many times. V and J are TRBV12-3 or TRBV12-4 and TRBJ1-1; D possibly corresponds to TRBD1 (5 bases). The CDR3 contains 14 residues. Deletions cut 2 bases from V and 6 bases from J, with 13 bases between. CDR3 loop: CASSLSRGAPEAFF. DNA of the CDR3: TGTGCCAGCAGTTTAAGTAGGGGAGCCCCTGAAGCTTTCTTT.

This clonotype came up a few times. J is TRBJ1-2 and V is TRBV9; D call uncertain. This CDR3 is built from 12 residues. Germline CDR1 reads SGDLS; CDR2 reads YYNGEE. The V gene lost 4 bases and the J gene lost 8 bases, with 12 bases spanning the gap. The CDR3 DNA sequence: TGTGCCAGCAGCAAAGCAGGAGGAGGCTACACCTTC. Translation: CASSKAGGGYTF.

This chain joins TRBV5-4 and TRBJ2-5, with D hard to call. Per the germline V gene, CDR1 is SGHNT and CDR2 is YYREEE (reference sequence). CDR3 length equals 13 residues. Trimming shortened V by 0 bases and J by 4 bases, and 7 bases separated the two germline ends. The CDR3 region has the DNA TGTGCCAGCAGCTTGGAGGTAGCAGAGACCCAGTACTTC. It yields the protein CASSLEVAETQYF.

This clonotype has ten or more counts. The genes are TRBV30 and TRBJ2-7; D not resolved. Trimming left V 0 bases short and J 4 bases short, with 4 bases between. Germline V gene data show CDR1 as GTSNPN and CDR2 as SVGIG (reference sequence). CDR3 length equals 11 residues. The CDR3 loop is CAWSVGYEQYF. The CDR3 region has the DNA TGTGCCTGGAGTGTAGGTTACGAGCAGTACTTC.

In its sample, this clonotype was seen many times. The J gene is TRBJ1-1, the V gene TRBV4-3, with a possible D match to TRBD1 (6 bases). The CDR3 extends over 14 amino acids. Germline V CDR1 and CDR2: LGHNA, YSLEER. V was clipped by 0 bases and J by 4 bases, with 9 bases between them. CDR3 loop: CASSQDRGTTEAFF. CDR3 coding DNA: TGCGCCAGCAGCCAAGACAGGGGAACCACTGAAGCTTTCTTT.

V is TRBV28 and J is TRBJ2-7, with TRBD2 matching 15 bases. The CDR3 runs to 18 residues. The V gene end was trimmed by 6 bases and the J gene end by 4 bases; junction bases not matched to a gene: 13. The germline V gene encodes CDR1 MDHEN and CDR2 SYDVKM. The CDR3 spells CASRRLGLAGGPVYEQYF. As DNA, the CDR3 is TGTGCCAGCAGGAGACTAGGACTAGCGGGAGGGCCCGTTTACGAGCAGTACTTC.

The chain carries TRBV12-3 or TRBV12-4 and TRBJ2-3; D is undetermined. V lost 3 bases, J lost 12 bases, and 16 bases lay in between. This CDR3 has 13 amino acids. The CDR3 sequence: CASSLRTGHYQYF. The CDR3 DNA follows: TGTGCCAGCAGTTTGAGGACGGGTCATTATCAGTATTTT.

This clonotype was observed at least ten times. The V and J genes are TRBV2 and TRBJ2-1; D is unclear. This CDR3 has 12 residues. Germline lookup yields CDR1 SNHLY and CDR2 FYNNEI. V was pared by 7 bases and J by 10 bases, with 14 bases between. The chain's CDR3 is CASNERAGEQFF. CDR3 coding DNA: TGTGCCAGCAACGAAAGGGCCGGGGAGCAGTTCTTC.

This clonotype was counted between two and nine times. The chain has TRBV7-9 and TRBJ1-1, with D maybe TRBD1 (6 bases). V was trimmed by 3 bases and J by 2 bases, leaving 16 bases between them. The CDR3 covers 16 residues. Germline assignment: CDR1 SEHNR and CDR2 FQNEAQ (reference sequence). For the CDR3, the DNA is TGTGCCAGCAGCTTTACCTCCGGGACACCTAACACTGAAGCTTTCTTT. Translating it yields CASSFTSGTPNTEAFF.